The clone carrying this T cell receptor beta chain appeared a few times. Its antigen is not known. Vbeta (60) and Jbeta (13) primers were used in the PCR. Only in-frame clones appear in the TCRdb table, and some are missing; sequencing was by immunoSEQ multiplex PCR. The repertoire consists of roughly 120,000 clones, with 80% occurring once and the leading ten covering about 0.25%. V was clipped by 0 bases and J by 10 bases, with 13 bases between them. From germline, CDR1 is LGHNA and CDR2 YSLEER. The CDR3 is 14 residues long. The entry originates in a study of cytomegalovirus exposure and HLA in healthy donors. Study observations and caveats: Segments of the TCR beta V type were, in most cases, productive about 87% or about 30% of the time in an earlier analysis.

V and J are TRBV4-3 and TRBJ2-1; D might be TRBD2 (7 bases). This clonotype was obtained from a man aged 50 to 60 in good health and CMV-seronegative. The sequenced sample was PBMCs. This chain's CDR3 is CASSQDRGGVEQFF. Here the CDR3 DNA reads TGCGCCAGCAGCCAAGATAGGGGGGGTGTGGAGCAGTTCTTC.